This passage covers 24 T cell receptor beta chains from one sample sequenced in a study of blood T cell repertoires in COVID-19. Produced via immunoSEQ multiplex PCR; TCRdb's table is partial and in-frame only. The table records 80,000 to 100,000 clones, roughly 76% of them present only once. Sequenced: peripheral blood. Receptors originate from a woman aged 80 or over with active or convalescent COVID-19.

The chain couples TRBV2 to TRBJ1-1, with D perhaps matching TRBD1 (6 bases). V was clipped by 6 bases and J by 4 bases, with 12 bases between them. Per the germline V gene, CDR1 is SNHLY and CDR2 is FYNNEI. The CDR3 contains 13 residues. The DNA for the CDR3 is TGTGCCAGCAGCACCGACAGGTCCACTGAAGCTTTCTTT. This encodes CASSTDRSTEAFF.

This clone ranks as medium-sized. The CDR3 here is CASSDSFTGGRNEQFF. The CDR3 bases are TGTGCCAGCAGTGACTCGTTCACAGGGGGCAGGAATGAGCAGTTCTTC. The chain uses TRBV6-4 and TRBJ2-1; 9 bases fit TRBD1. V lost 0 bases and J lost 7; bases outside the gene matches: 7. This CDR3 has 16 residues. CDR1 is MRHNA, CDR2 SNTAGT, per germline.

This clone was recorded a few times. The chain employs TRBV6-6 and TRBJ1-4, with 11 bases that match TRBD1. V lost 5 bases, J lost 7 bases, and 6 bases stayed unmatched. The CDR3 contains 15 residues. Germline-derived CDR1 and CDR2 are MNHNY and SVGAGI (reference sequence). Here the CDR3 reads CASSLGQGEGEKLFF. CDR3 coding DNA: TGTGCCAGCAGTCTGGGACAGGGGGAAGGTGAAAAACTGTTTTTT.

This clone was seen a handful of times. This chain links TRBV14 with TRBJ1-1; D gene ambiguous. The ends were cut back, 2 bases at V and 5 bases at J, with 9 bases in the middle. This CDR3 has 13 residues. The germline V gene has CDR1 SGHDN and CDR2 FVKESK. The CDR3: CASSQSTRTEAFF. For the CDR3, the DNA is TGTGCCAGCAGCCAAAGCACGAGGACTGAAGCTTTCTTT.

V and J are TRBV9 and TRBJ1-1; TRBD1 aligns across 8 bases. This CDR3 has 15 residues. The J segment lost 6 bases and the V segment lost 4 bases, leaving 11 bases of the junction unmatched. Looked up from germline, CDR1 is SGDLS and CDR2 is YYNGEE. The CDR3 here is CASSPPQGAVSEAFF. In DNA form, the CDR3 reads TGTGCCAGCAGCCCCCCCCAGGGGGCGGTCTCTGAAGCTTTCTTT.

This chain links TRBV4-3 with TRBJ2-7, with 9 nucleotides matching TRBD1. This CDR3 is built from 15 residues. The trim removed 4 bases at V and 5 bases at J, leaving 9 bases unmatched. Germline V gene data show CDR1 as LGHNA and CDR2 as YSLEER. Written as DNA, the CDR3 is TGCGCCAGCAGCCCGGACGGGACAGGGATGCACGAGCAGTACTTC. Protein sequence: CASSPDGTGMHEQYF.

The chain links TRBV7-2 to TRBJ2-3; 7 bases map to TRBD2. The V gene end was trimmed by 4 bases and the J gene end by 5 bases; junction bases not matched to a gene: 9. The germline gives CDR1 SGHTA, CDR2 FQGNSA. The CDR3 is 15 residues long. CDR3 coding DNA: TGTGCCAGCAGCTCCCGGGGAGGGAGGGTAGATACGCAGTATTTT. It is translated as CASSSRGGRVDTQYF.

A few counts support this clone. This chain joins TRBV7-2 and TRBJ1-2; TRBD1 agrees at 9 bases. Germline CDR1 reads SGHTA; CDR2 reads FQGNSA. This CDR3 is built from 15 residues. V shed 4 bases and J 3 bases; nucleotides not matched to a gene: 6. The CDR3 spells CASSSQQGAYYGYTF. CDR3 nucleotides: TGTGCCAGCAGCTCGCAACAGGGGGCGTACTATGGCTACACCTTC.

The chain has TRBV14 and TRBJ2-4, with D perhaps TRBD1 (6 bases). The CDR3 runs 14 residues. Trimming shortened V by 3 bases and J by 5 bases, and 11 bases separated the two germline ends. Germline-derived CDR1 and CDR2 are SGHDN and FVKESK. CDR3 DNA sequence: TGTGCCAGCAGCCACTGGGGGCGGGAAAACATTCAGTACTTC. This codes for CASSHWGRENIQYF.

The chain carries TRBV3-1 (or the pseudogene TRBV3-2) and TRBJ1-3; D gene unclear. From germline, CDR1 is LGHDT and CDR2 YNNKEL (reference sequence). V was pared by 8 bases and J by 4 bases, with 15 bases between. The CDR3 length is 14 residues. The CDR3 spells CASSESGRGNTIYF. CDR3 bases: TGTGCCAGCTCCGAGTCAGGAAGGGGAAACACCATATATTTT.

The DNA of the CDR3 is TGTGCCAGCAGTGAGTTGGCTAGCGGGGGCCGGGACAATGAGCAGTTCTTC. This gives the protein CASSELASGGRDNEQFF. This chain links TRBV25-1 with TRBJ2-1, with TRBD2 matching 10 bases. Germline V CDR1 and CDR2: MGHDK, SYGVNS. CDR3 length: 17 amino acids. With V trimmed by 3 bases and J by 5 bases, 10 bases remained unmatched.

The J gene is TRBJ2-2, the V gene TRBV4-3; 7 nucleotides line up with TRBD2. The CDR3 runs to 17 residues. V gave up 0 bases and J gave up 5 bases; unmatched junction bases: 9. In germline, CDR1 is LGHNA, CDR2 YSLEER. The CDR3 nucleotides read TGCGCCAGCAGCCAAGATCTGGCTAGCGGAGTGACCGGGGAGCTGTTTTTT. The encoded protein is CASSQDLASGVTGELFF.

The chain carries TRBV30 and TRBJ2-5; D call uncertain. Germline CDR1 and CDR2: GTSNPN and SVGIG (reference sequence). V was trimmed by 4 bases and J by 3 bases, leaving 12 bases between them. This CDR3 region has 13 residues. CDR3 amino acids: CAWTRKSEETQYF. The CDR3 nucleotides are TGTGCCTGGACTAGGAAGTCGGAAGAGACCCAGTACTTC.

The V call is TRBV5-1, the J call TRBJ2-7, with TRBD1 identical over 9 bases. V was clipped by 4 bases and J by 6 bases; unmatched bases: 11. Per germline, CDR1 SGHRS and CDR2 YFSETQ. The CDR3 has 15 residues. The CDR3 reads CASSTYGTGKGEQYF. The CDR3 region has the DNA TGCGCCAGCAGCACGTACGGGACAGGGAAGGGCGAGCAGTACTTC.

The rearrangement uses TRBV28 and TRBJ1-4; 9 positions agree with TRBD1. V lost 5 bases, J lost 7 bases, and 5 bases stayed unmatched. Germline V gene data show CDR1 as MDHEN and CDR2 as SYDVKM. The CDR3 sequence is 14 residues long. CDR3 bases: TGTGCCAGCAGTCGGACAGGGGAGGGTGAAAAACTGTTTTTT. It is translated as CASSRTGEGEKLFF.

V usage is TRBV6-5 and J usage is TRBJ1-2; 7 nucleotides align to TRBD1. Germline trimming cut 6 bases from V and 5 bases from J; bases unmatched to any gene: 6. The CDR3 contains 13 residues. The germline CDR1 and CDR2 sequences are MNHEY and SVGAGI. This CDR3 is CASRPTGDYGYTF. The CDR3 DNA follows: TGTGCCAGCAGACCCACAGGGGATTATGGCTACACCTTC.

This chain links TRBV28 with TRBJ2-2; TRBD1 matches 8 bases. The V segment lost 3 bases and the J segment 7 bases; nucleotides outside the gene matches: 4. From germline, CDR1 is MDHEN and CDR2 SYDVKM. The length of the CDR3 is 14 residues. CDR3 bases: TGTGCCAGCAGTTTCAGGGGGCAGAACGGGGAGCTGTTTTTT. It yields the protein CASSFRGQNGELFF.

This clone appeared once. The chain has TRBV6-1 and TRBJ2-7, with TRBD1 identical over 7 bases. The CDR3 runs to 15 residues. V shed 3 bases, J shed 1 base, and the junction held 6 bases outside the gene matches. Germline V gives CDR1 MNHNS, CDR2 SASEGT. The CDR3 region has the DNA TGTGCCAGCAGTGACCAACAGGGGATATCCTACGAGCAGTACTTC. It translates to CASSDQQGISYEQYF.

V usage is TRBV7-3 and J usage is TRBJ2-3, with 11 bases identical to TRBD2. CDR3 length: 16 residues. Germline V lookup: CDR1 SGHTA, CDR2 FQGTGA. V was clipped by 2 bases and J by 3 bases; unmatched bases: 4. CDR3 sequence reads: CASSLLAGGPTDTQYF. CDR3 in DNA: TGTGCCAGCAGCTTATTAGCGGGGGGGCCTACAGATACGCAGTATTTT.

This clone was seen only once. The chain is built from TRBV28 and TRBJ1-5; 7 bases agree with TRBD1. V lost 5 bases to trimming and J lost 5 bases; unmatched junction nucleotides: 9. Germline CDR1 MDHEN, CDR2 SYDVKM. The CDR3 consists of 15 residues. The CDR3 sequence: CASSHRGQYDQPQHF. The CDR3 DNA reads as TGTGCCAGCAGTCACCGGGGACAGTATGATCAGCCCCAGCATTTT.

The chain carries TRBV24-1 and TRBJ2-1; D not certain. This CDR3 comprises 15 residues. V lost 4 bases and J lost 0, with 9 bases in between. CDR1 and CDR2 (germline): KGHDR, SFDVKD. The CDR3 DNA reads as TGTGCCACCAGTGAAGGAGAAGGCTCCTACAATGAGCAGTTCTTC. Translated, it gives CATSEGEGSYNEQFF.

This clone was found once. The chain recombines TRBV7-8 with TRBJ1-1, with D tentatively TRBD1 (6 bases). The CDR3 contains 13 residues. The germline CDR1 and CDR2 sequences are SGHVS and FQNEAQ. Trimming cost V 3 bases and J 10 bases, with 15 bases left between them. CDR3 nucleotides: TGTGCCAGCAGCTTCTCGGACAGAGGGCCAGCTTTCTTT. Protein sequence: CASSFSDRGPAFF. Full variable domain (remainder filled in from reference TRBV7-8 and TRBJ1-1): GAGVSQSPRYKVAKRGQDVALRCDPISGHVSLFWYQQALGQGPEFLTYFQNEAQLDKSGLPSDRFFAERPEGSVSTLKIQRTQQEDSAVYLCASSFSDRGPAFFGQGTRLTVV.

This clone was counted only a few times. V gene TRBV18 combines with J gene TRBJ1-2, with 8 bases fitting TRBD1. CDR3 length: 13 residues. The germline V gene has CDR1 KGHSH and CDR2 LQKENI. V lost 5 bases, J lost 6 bases, and 5 bases stayed unmatched. The chain's CDR3 is CASSKQGGNGYTF. The CDR3 bases are TGTGCCAGCTCAAAACAGGGGGGAAATGGCTACACCTTC.

V and J are TRBV12-2 and TRBJ2-7; TRBD2, the table's D call, was not compared with the DNA. TRBV12-2 is an annotated pseudogene. This CDR3 is 18 amino acids long. CDR3 sequence: CASRLDRLAGGRPYEQYF. DNA for the CDR3: TGTGCAAGTCGCTTAGATCGGCTAGCGGGGGGGCGCCCCTACGAGCAGTACTTC.